What follows describes a single T cell receptor (beta chain). There is no known antigen for this receptor. Per-base qualities were not stored, and no clone one base away is much larger. This entry is derived from a study of T cell repertoires in cytomegalovirus infection (dated by TCRdb to between 2018 and 2020). Study-wide context: Because public TCR beta signatures pointed to carriage of CMV infection together with the matching HLA type, the HLA type of each donor mattered for the analysis.

Results the study describes overall, beyond this receptor: The ex vivo response was dominated by HLA-C-restricted CMV-specific TCR beta clonotypes, which also provided the single most frequent clonotype in two of eight donors. Carriers of CMV infection plus the relevant HLA type were discriminated by the cumulative frequency of public TCR beta family members in the study cohort and in an independent approximately 350-donor cohort.

The CDR3 holds 14 amino acids from the cysteine to the phenylalanine. The DNA shown is the 42-base CDR3, in frame from base 1. CDR1 and CDR2, looked up from the germline V gene (reference sequence), are MNHEY and SMNVEV. V is reduced by 0 bases and J by 5 bases, leaving a spacing of 7 bases between them. The data were produced on an Illumina HiSeq 1500. The public reads were quality trimmed at Q25 with fastp and then assembled into clones with MiXCR by TCRdb, keeping productive beta chains. Rows with a matching CDR3 protein are joined into one entry that keeps the most common DNA and genes. This sample holds 630,000 or so distinct CDR3 sequences; 24% were observed only once. The top ten constitute roughly 8% of the sample.

This receptor chain uses TRBV27 and TRBJ2-2; the D gene cannot be named for sure. Sequencing input: CD8+ T cells from PBMCs. This TCR was recovered from a human donor in good health (CMV status not recorded). Some clones in this sample may be carry-over from other donors' samples. The CDR3 in this case is CASSLSPVTGELFF. The sequenced DNA: TGTGCCAGCAGTTTATCTCCAGTTACCGGGGAGCTGTTTTTT.